Many counts were recorded for the clone carrying this T cell receptor beta chain. Its specificity is unknown. Using its own MiXCR run on the 5' RACE reads, TCRdb lists one record per CDR3 protein. Counted here are 1.5 million to 2 million distinct CDR3 sequences, roughly 35% occurring once; the ten biggest clones make up 0.25% to 0.3%. The data derive from a study of identical twins. The study, taken as a whole, reports: Carriage of fewer insertions was seen in abundant cord blood beta clonotypes, whereas memory repertoires showed none. Invariant T cells like MAIT and iNKT could partly confound the zero-insertion analyses. Out-of-frame alpha sequences shared by twins showed excess low generation probability.

The V end was cut by 3 bases, the J end by 2 bases, with 3 bases between. The CDR3 contains 12 residues. CDR1 and CDR2 from the germline V gene are LNHNV and YYDKDF (reference sequence). This TCR was sampled from a newborn girl in good health. Specimen: cord blood. V and J are TRBV15 and TRBJ2-3; no firm D call. The CDR3 nucleotides are TGTGCCACCAGCAGGGACACAGATACGCAGTATTTT. Protein sequence: CATSRDTDTQYF.